One sample yielded the 12 T cell receptor beta chains listed below, sequenced in a study of pediatric ulcerative colitis. TCRdb keeps only in-frame clones here, not all; method: immunoSEQ multiplex PCR. The sample holds 30,000 to 40,000 clones; roughly 70% are singletons and the top ten take roughly 8.6%. One to two pinch biopsies were taken from the rectum during colonoscopy. Material for sequencing was gut tissue. Receptor source: a boy younger than 18 with severe ulcerative colitis.

The chain recombines TRBV6-1 with TRBJ1-5; D is undetermined. Germline V gives CDR1 MNHNS, CDR2 SASEGT. The CDR3 has 16 residues. V lost 2 bases to trimming and J lost 9 bases, with 20 bases between them. The CDR3 DNA follows: TGTGCCAGCAGTGAATTTCCGGATTTGGGAGGGTGGCCCCAGCATTTT. Its protein is CASSEFPDLGGWPQHF.

The chain couples TRBV18 to TRBJ1-5, with D unresolved. This CDR3 region has 13 residues. The ends were cut back, 3 bases at V and 7 bases at J, with 10 bases in the middle. Germline V gene lookup returns CDR1 KGHSH and CDR2 LQKENI. The CDR3 DNA reads as TGTGCCAGCTCACCGGGAGGGAACCAGCCCCAGCATTTT. Residues: CASSPGGNQPQHF.

The V call is TRBV19, the J call TRBJ2-7, with a weak D call TRBD1 (6 bases). Per the germline V gene, CDR1 is LNHDA and CDR2 is SQIVND (reference sequence). The CDR3 extends over 14 amino acids. Trimming stripped 3 bases from V and 4 bases from J, with 13 bases between. The CDR3 loop is CASSIGRGGYEQYF. The CDR3 bases are TGTGCCAGTAGTATCGGCAGGGGTGGATACGAGCAGTACTTC.

The chain is built from TRBV7-6 and TRBJ2-1; D is possibly TRBD1 or TRBD2 (6 bases each). Germline V lookup: CDR1 SGHVS, CDR2 FNYEAQ. Trimming took off 0 bases at V and 0 bases at J, with 12 bases between the two ends. The CDR3 is 17 residues long. DNA for the CDR3: TGTGCCAGCAGCTTAGCGGGGGGCGAAATCTCCTACAATGAGCAGTTCTTC. It specifies CASSLAGGEISYNEQFF.

This clone was picked up a small number of times. The genes are TRBV13 and TRBJ1-2, with D maybe TRBD1 (5 bases). Looked up from germline, CDR1 is PRHDT and CDR2 is FYEKMQ (reference sequence). The CDR3 is 14 residues long. Trimming took off 3 bases at V and 3 bases at J, with 11 bases between the two ends. The CDR3 nucleotides are TGTGCCAGCAGCTTGGGGCGCGCGGACTATGGCTACACCTTC. Its protein is CASSLGRADYGYTF.

DNA for the CDR3: TGTGCCAGCAGCTTAGAGTACAGGAATATCTATGCAACTAATGAAAAACTGTTTTTT. Its protein product is CASSLEYRNIYATNEKLFF. This chain connects TRBV7-8 to TRBJ1-4, with D possibly matching TRBD1 (5 bases). This CDR3 is built from 19 residues. Trimming stripped 1 base from V and 0 bases from J, with 18 bases between. Germline V gene sequence: CDR1 SGHVS, CDR2 FQNEAQ.

This sequence joins TRBV7-8 and TRBJ2-1; possible D gene TRBD2, 7 bases. V lost 5 bases and J 9 bases, leaving 26 bases between the germline ends. The CDR3 is 17 residues long. Germline values: CDR1 SGHVS, CDR2 FQNEAQ. The CDR3, as DNA: TGTGCCAGCAGCCTAACCCCTAGTGGGGGGGGGCTTGGTGAGCAGTTCTTC. Translated: CASSLTPSGGGLGEQFF.

The chain employs TRBV30 and TRBJ1-5, with TRBD1 as a possible D gene (6 bases). The CDR3 contains 20 residues. The V end lost 1 base, the J end lost 0 bases, and 25 bases lay between the germline ends. Germline V gene data show CDR1 as GTSNPN and CDR2 as SVGIG (reference sequence). The CDR3 DNA is TGTGCCTGGAGTGCACGGGTTTGGGGGATAGGGGGATATAGCAATCAGCCCCAGCATTTT. This sequence encodes CAWSARVWGIGGYSNQPQHF.

This clone showed up just a few times. The genes are TRBV5-1 and TRBJ2-3; D remains unclear. The germline V and J ends were trimmed by 0 bases and 3 bases, with 14 bases remaining between them. The CDR3 is 16 residues long. Germline V gene data show CDR1 as SGHRS and CDR2 as YFSETQ. CDR3 DNA sequence: TGCGCCAGCAGCTTGGGGACCTCACAGTCGACAGATACGCAGTATTTT. This codes for CASSLGTSQSTDTQYF.

The V and J genes are TRBV19 and TRBJ1-5; D is undetermined. The CDR3 sequence is 14 residues long. The ends were cut back, 5 bases at V and 0 bases at J, with 8 bases in the middle. Germline CDR1 reads LNHDA; CDR2 reads SQIVND (reference sequence). CDR3: CASSAHISNQPQHF. CDR3 bases: TGTGCCAGTAGTGCCCACATTAGCAATCAGCCCCAGCATTTT.

CDR3 sequence: CASSRDRAGETQYF. As DNA, the CDR3 is TGTGCCAGCTCACGGGACAGGGCTGGTGAGACCCAGTACTTC. This chain links TRBV18 with TRBJ2-5, with 9 positions matching TRBD1. V dropped 4 bases and J dropped 5; count of bases not matched to a gene: 5. This CDR3 has 14 residues. In germline, CDR1 is KGHSH, CDR2 LQKENI.

This chain connects TRBV9 to TRBJ2-3; possible D gene TRBD2, 7 bases. Germline V lookup: CDR1 SGDLS, CDR2 YYNGEE. The V end lost 0 bases, the J end lost 3 bases, and 11 bases lay between the germline ends. The CDR3 length is 15 residues. CDR3 amino acids: CASSVAGGATDTQYF. The CDR3 DNA sequence: TGTGCCAGCAGCGTAGCTGGGGGGGCAACAGATACGCAGTATTTT.